The clone carrying this TCR beta chain is a singleton in its sample. This specimen comes from a study of blood T cell repertoires in COVID-19. The CDR3 spans 14 residues. Germline V gene data show CDR1 as MNHEY and CDR2 as SMNVEV (reference sequence). V was clipped by 7 bases and J by 5 bases, with 17 bases between them. Repertoires were generated with immunoSEQ multiplex PCR, while TCRdb's copy carries only in-frame clones and drops some. The sample holds hundreds of thousands of clones, around 83% seen once. The J gene is TRBJ2-5, the V gene TRBV27; a possible D gene is TRBD1 (5 bases). The clonotype originates from a man in his forties who had been exposed to COVID-19. The source material was PBMCs or T cells enriched from blood (not recorded which). The CDR3 region is CASKPTGPGETQYF. For the CDR3, the DNA is TGTGCCAGCAAGCCCACAGGCCCAGGGGAGACCCAGTACTTC.